This paragraph covers one TCR beta chain sequence. The antigen remains unidentified. The sample originates from a study of regulatory T cells in long-lasting Graves disease. Study summary: To qualify as persistent, Graves' disease required over 5 years of antithyroid drugs with positive TSH receptor antibodies. Study-level points and caveats: Persistent disease was associated with favored TRBV28 usage and with favored use of TRBJ1-2 and TRBJ2-5. Persistent patients shared more public clonotypes (about 2,600) than new patients (approximately 1,000).

As for time point: persistent/refractory GD, antithyroid drugs over 5 years with positive TRAb. PBMCs were the source of the RNA used for TCR sequencing. Around 9 milliliters of peripheral blood were drawn into EDTA tubes. CDR3-region Arm-PCR and iRepertoire HTBI primers produced the TCR beta libraries. TCRdb recomputed calls from the multiplex PCR reads with MiXCR, one row per CDR3 protein. The data contain around 450,000 distinct CDR3 sequences, 20% to 25% of them singletons. Per the germline V gene, CDR1 is SEHNR and CDR2 is FQNEAQ (reference sequence). The length of the CDR3 is 14 residues. With 8 bases clipped from V and 1 base from J, the junction kept 7 bases outside the gene matches.

The TCR comes from a female donor with Graves disease. The chain carries TRBV7-9 and TRBJ2-7, with 8 bases lining up with TRBD2. The input for sequencing was peripheral blood mononuclear cells (PBMCs), taken when the disease was refractory, from a patient treated with antithyroid drugs. Here the CDR3 reads CASLTAGGSYEQYF. CDR3 bases: TGTGCCAGCTTGACCGCGGGAGGTTCCTACGAGCAGTACTTC. The full variable domain, with the rest looked up from reference TRBV7-9 and TRBJ2-7, is DTGVSQNPRHKITKRGQNVTFRCDPISEHNRLYWYRQTLGQGPEFLTYFQNEAQLEKSRLLSDRFSAERPKGSFSTLEIQRTEQGDSAMYLCASLTAGGSYEQYFGPGTRLTVT.